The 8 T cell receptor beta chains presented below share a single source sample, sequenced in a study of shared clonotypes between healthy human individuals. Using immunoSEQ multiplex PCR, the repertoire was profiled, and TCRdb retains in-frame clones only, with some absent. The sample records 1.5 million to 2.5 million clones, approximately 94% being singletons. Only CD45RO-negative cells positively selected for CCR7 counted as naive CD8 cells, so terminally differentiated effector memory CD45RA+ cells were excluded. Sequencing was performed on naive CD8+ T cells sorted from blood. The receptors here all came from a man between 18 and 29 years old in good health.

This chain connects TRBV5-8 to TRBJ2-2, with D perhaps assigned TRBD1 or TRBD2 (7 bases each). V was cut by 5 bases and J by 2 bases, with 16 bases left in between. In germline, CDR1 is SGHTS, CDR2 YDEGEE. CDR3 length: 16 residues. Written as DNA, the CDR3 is TGTGCCAGCAGTCGGGAGGACAGGCATAACACCGGGGAGCTGTTTTTT. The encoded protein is CASSREDRHNTGELFF.

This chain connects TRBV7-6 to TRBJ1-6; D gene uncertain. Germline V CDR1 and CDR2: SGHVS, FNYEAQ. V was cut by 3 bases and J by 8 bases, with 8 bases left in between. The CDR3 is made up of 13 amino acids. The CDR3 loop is CASSLGEDSPLHF. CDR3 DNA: TGTGCCAGCAGCTTGGGTGAAGATTCACCCCTCCACTTT.

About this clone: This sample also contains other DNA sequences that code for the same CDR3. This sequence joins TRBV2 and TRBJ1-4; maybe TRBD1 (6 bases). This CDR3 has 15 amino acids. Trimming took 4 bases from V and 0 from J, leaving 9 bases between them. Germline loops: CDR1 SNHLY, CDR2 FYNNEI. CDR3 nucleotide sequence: TGTGCCAGCAGTGGGACAGTTGCAACTAATGAAAAACTGTTTTTT. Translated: CASSGTVATNEKLFF. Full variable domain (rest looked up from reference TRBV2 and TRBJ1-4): EPEVTQTPSHQVTQMGQEVILRCVPISNHLYFYWYRQILGQKVEFLVSFYNNEISEKSEIFDDQFSVERPDGSNFTLKIRSTKLEDSAMYFCASSGTVATNEKLFFGSGTQLSVL.

CDR3: CSVDAGGSYGYTF. CDR3 coding DNA: TGCAGCGTTGACGCAGGGGGCAGCTATGGCTACACCTTC. J is TRBJ1-2 and V is TRBV29-1; 8 bases align to TRBD1. Germline V lookup: CDR1 SQVTM, CDR2 ANQGSEA. V lost 3 bases to trimming and J lost 4 bases; unmatched junction nucleotides: 4. The CDR3 runs 13 residues.

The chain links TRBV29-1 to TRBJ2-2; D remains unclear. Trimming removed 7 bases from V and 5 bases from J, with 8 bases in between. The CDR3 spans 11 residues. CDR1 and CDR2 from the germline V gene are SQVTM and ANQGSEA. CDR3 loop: CSAVLTGELFF. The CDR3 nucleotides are TGCAGCGCCGTGCTGACCGGGGAGCTGTTTTTT.

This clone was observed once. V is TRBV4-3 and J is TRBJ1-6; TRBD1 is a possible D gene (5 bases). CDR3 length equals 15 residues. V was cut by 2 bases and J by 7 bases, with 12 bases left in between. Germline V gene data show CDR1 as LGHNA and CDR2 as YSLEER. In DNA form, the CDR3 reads TGCGCCAGCAGCCAACAAAGGACACAGAATTCACCCCTCCACTTT. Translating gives CASSQQRTQNSPLHF.

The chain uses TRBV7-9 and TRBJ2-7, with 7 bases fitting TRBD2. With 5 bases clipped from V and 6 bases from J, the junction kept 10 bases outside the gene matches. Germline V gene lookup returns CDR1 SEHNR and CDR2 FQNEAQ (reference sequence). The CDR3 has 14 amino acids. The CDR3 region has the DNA TGTGCCAGCAGCCCGCCGACTAGCAGTCTCGAGCAGTACTTC. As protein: CASSPPTSSLEQYF.

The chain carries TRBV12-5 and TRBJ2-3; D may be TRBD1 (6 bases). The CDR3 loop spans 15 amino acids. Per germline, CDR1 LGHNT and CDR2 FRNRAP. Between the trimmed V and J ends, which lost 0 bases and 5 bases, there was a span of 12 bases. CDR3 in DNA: TGTGCTAGTGGTTTGGTATCATCAGGGGAAGATACGCAGTATTTT. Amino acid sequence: CASGLVSSGEDTQYF. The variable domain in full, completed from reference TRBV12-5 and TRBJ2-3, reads DARVTQTPRHKVTEMGQEVTMRCQPILGHNTVFWYRQTMMQGLELLAYFRNRAPLDDSGMPKDRFSAEMPDATLATLKIQPSEPRDSAVYFCASGLVSSGEDTQYFGPGTRLTVL.